The 18 T cell receptor beta chains presented below share a single source sample, sequenced in a study of Ad26.COV2.S vaccination and SARS-CoV-2 variants. Generated by immunoSEQ multiplex PCR, the TCRdb table keeps only in-frame clones and is missing some. This sample has about 400,000 clones, with around 89% found just once. Treatment reported: some 20 received Ad26.COV2.S at low or high dose, single or two shots; 5 received placebo; per-sample allocation not given. Day 63 following the first vaccine or placebo injection was when the samples were taken. The specimen comprised peripheral blood, sampled in a trial of Ad26.COV2.S vaccine versus placebo. These receptors originate from a person between 18 and 60 years old who received the Ad26.COV2.S COVID-19 vaccine or a placebo.

The chain recombines TRBV6-6 with TRBJ2-7; D is perhaps TRBD2 (5 bases). This CDR3 spans 15 amino acids. From germline, CDR1 is MNHNY and CDR2 SVGAGI (reference sequence). Trimming left V 6 bases short and J 4 bases short, with 19 bases between. Here the CDR3 DNA reads TGTGCCAGCAGCAGGACCTCGGGAATGGGATACGAGCAGTACTTC. Translated, it gives CASSRTSGMGYEQYF.

This sequence joins TRBV6-5 and TRBJ1-1, with D hard to call. There are 14 residues in the CDR3. In germline, CDR1 is MNHEY, CDR2 SVGAGI. V lost 2 bases, J lost 6 bases, and 13 bases lay in between. CDR3 in amino acids: CASSYTTPRSEAFF. CDR3 bases: TGTGCCAGCAGTTACACCACACCACGATCTGAAGCTTTCTTT.

This clone was seen a handful of times. The chain recombines TRBV25-1 with TRBJ1-6, with 8 bases matching TRBD1. The J segment lost 6 bases and the V segment lost 8 bases, leaving 9 bases of the junction unmatched. In germline, CDR1 is MGHDK, CDR2 SYGVNS. This CDR3 has 15 amino acids. The CDR3 reads CASGTGTGVNSPLHF. The CDR3 bases are TGTGCCAGCGGGACTGGGACAGGCGTTAATTCACCCCTCCACTTT.

The chain links TRBV5-5 to TRBJ1-4; D not certain. This CDR3 region has 14 residues. Germline-derived CDR1 and CDR2 are SGHKS and YYEKEE (reference sequence). V lost 2 bases, J lost 3 bases, and 8 bases lay in between. CDR3 sequence reads: CASSFSGANEKLFF. CDR3 DNA sequence: TGTGCCAGCAGCTTTTCAGGCGCTAATGAAAAACTGTTTTTT.

V usage is TRBV7-9 and J usage is TRBJ2-4; 7 bases agree with TRBD1. V shed 5 bases, J shed 4 bases, and the junction held 2 bases outside the gene matches. The germline V gene encodes CDR1 SEHNR and CDR2 FQNEAQ (reference sequence). CDR3 length equals 13 residues. DNA for the CDR3: TGTGCCAGCAGCCGGGGACAGAAAAACATTCAGTACTTC. Translation gives CASSRGQKNIQYF.

A single count supports this clone. The CDR3 coding sequence is TGTGCCAGCAGCGAGGGACACAATGAGCAGTTCTTC. Translation gives CASSEGHNEQFF. This rearrangement joins TRBV7-6 to TRBJ2-1, with D possibly being TRBD1 or TRBD2 (5 bases each). V lost 5 bases and J 5 bases, leaving 7 bases between the germline ends. The length of the CDR3 is 12 residues. Germline lookup yields CDR1 SGHVS and CDR2 FNYEAQ.

CDR3 nucleotides: TGTGCCAGCAGCTTAGGGACTAGCGGGAGTGCGGATACGCAGTATTTT. It specifies CASSLGTSGSADTQYF. The chain combines TRBV7-6 with TRBJ2-3, with TRBD2 identical over 13 bases. The CDR3 runs to 16 residues. Germline CDR1 SGHVS, CDR2 FNYEAQ. V shed 1 base, J shed 6 bases, and the junction held 4 bases outside the gene matches.

The chain recombines TRBV27 with TRBJ1-5; D unresolved. This CDR3 has 15 amino acids. Per germline, CDR1 MNHEY and CDR2 SMNVEV (reference sequence). V was pared by 2 bases and J by 4 bases, with 12 bases between. CDR3 nucleotides: TGTGCCAGCAGTTTAATCGGTCAGCCGAATCAGCCCCAGCATTTT. Translation gives CASSLIGQPNQPQHF.

This clone has only one observation. The chain joins TRBV19 to TRBJ2-5, with a weak D call TRBD2 (6 bases). V gave up 5 bases and J gave up 5 bases, with 18 bases separating them. Germline CDR1 reads LNHDA; CDR2 reads SQIVND (reference sequence). CDR3 length equals 15 residues. The CDR3 DNA reads TGTGCCAGTAGTCCCCGGGACTTGGCGGTGGAGACCCAGTACTTC. Amino acid sequence: CASSPRDLAVETQYF.

This clone was counted once. The V and J genes are TRBV4-2 and TRBJ2-7, with 7 bases fitting TRBD2. Trimming took 1 base from V and 3 from J; bases not matched to a gene: 12. Looked up from germline, CDR1 is LGHNA and CDR2 is YNFKEQ. The CDR3 sequence is 17 residues long. The CDR3 is CASSQVKDSSGNYEQYF. In nucleotides, the CDR3 is TGTGCCAGCAGCCAAGTTAAGGATTCTAGCGGAAACTACGAGCAGTACTTC.

The chain employs TRBV28 and TRBJ1-5, with unresolved D. This CDR3 contains 15 residues. Germline V CDR1 and CDR2: MDHEN, SYDVKM. V shed 6 bases and J shed 2 bases, with 14 bases lying between them. The CDR3 DNA is TGTGCCAGCAGCCCCCTTAATACGGGCAATCAGCCCCAGCATTTT. Protein: CASSPLNTGNQPQHF.

CDR3: CAWSVGQGRVGGYTF. The CDR3 DNA reads as TGTGCCTGGAGTGTAGGACAGGGGAGGGTAGGTGGCTACACCTTC. V gene TRBV30 combines with J gene TRBJ1-2, with 9 bases aligning to TRBD1. The CDR3 has 15 amino acids. Germline CDR1 and CDR2: GTSNPN and SVGIG (reference sequence). The V gene end was trimmed by 0 bases and the J gene end by 7 bases; junction bases not matched to a gene: 9.

The genes are TRBV19 and TRBJ1-5, with 9 positions matching TRBD1. From germline, CDR1 is LNHDA and CDR2 SQIVND (reference sequence). The CDR3 sequence is 17 residues long. V lost 3 bases and J lost 0; bases outside the gene matches: 6. The CDR3 DNA is TGTGCCAGTAGTATCGGACAGGGGATGTATAGCAATCAGCCCCAGCATTTT. It yields the protein CASSIGQGMYSNQPQHF.

This chain connects TRBV2 to TRBJ2-7; D possibly matches TRBD1 or TRBD2 (5 bases each). V was shortened by 6 bases and J by 1 base, with 16 bases between the two germline ends. CDR3 size: 15 residues. The germline gives CDR1 SNHLY, CDR2 FYNNEI. The CDR3 bases are TGTGCCAGCAGGGGGGATCCCCTACTATCCTACGAGCAGTACTTC. Amino acid sequence: CASRGDPLLSYEQYF.

This chain connects TRBV3-1 (or the pseudogene TRBV3-2) to TRBJ2-7; the match to TRBD2 covers 7 bases. CDR3 length: 16 residues. Germline CDR1 LGHDT, CDR2 YNNKEL (reference sequence). V lost 0 bases, J lost 3 bases, and 8 bases stayed unmatched. The CDR3 spells CASSQEVLAGVYEQYF. DNA for the CDR3: TGTGCCAGCAGCCAAGAAGTTCTGGCGGGAGTCTACGAGCAGTACTTC.

V gene TRBV11-2 combines with J gene TRBJ2-2; D gene uncertain. V lost 0 bases and J lost 1, with 12 bases in between. The germline V gene encodes CDR1 SGHAT and CDR2 FQNNGV. CDR3 size: 17 residues. CDR3 sequence: CASSLESPPLNTGELFF. CDR3 bases: TGTGCCAGCAGCTTAGAATCCCCCCCTTTGAACACCGGGGAGCTGTTTTTT.

The V gene is TRBV28, the J gene TRBJ1-2, with TRBD1 matching over 7 bases. The CDR3 spans 13 residues. Germline-derived CDR1 and CDR2 are MDHEN and SYDVKM. After removal of 7 bases from V and 6 bases from J, the junction contained 8 bases not matched to a gene. DNA of the CDR3: TGTGCCAGCAACCAACAGGGGAAACATGGCTACACCTTC. Its translation: CASNQQGKHGYTF.

V usage is TRBV18 and J usage is TRBJ2-2; perhaps TRBD2 as D (5 bases). CDR1 and CDR2 (germline): KGHSH, LQKENI. Trimming removed 2 bases at V and 4 bases at J, with 8 bases between. This CDR3 has 14 residues. CDR3 amino acids: CASSPGLLTGELFF. The CDR3 DNA reads as TGTGCCAGCTCACCAGGACTGCTCACCGGGGAGCTGTTTTTT.